This passage covers 17 T cell receptor beta chains from one sample sequenced in a study of OX40 agonist ivuxolimab in advanced cancers. Profiled with immunoSEQ multiplex PCR; TCRdb holds only in-frame clones, not every one. The sample includes roughly 22,000 clones, roughly nine tenths of them seen just once. Source: CD4+ or CD8+ T cells sorted from blood, taken in a trial of the OX40 agonist ivuxolimab. Source of these receptors: an adult with an advanced solid tumor such as melanoma, head and neck, liver or kidney cancer.

V and J are TRBV7-6 and TRBJ2-1; D may be TRBD2 (6 bases). Trimming took 4 bases from V and 8 from J, leaving 21 bases between them. The CDR3 sequence is 16 residues long. Germline V CDR1 and CDR2: SGHVS, FNYEAQ. CDR3 nucleotide sequence: TGTGCCAGCAGCTCGGAGGACGGTACGACTAGGGATGAGCAGTTCTTC. This translates into CASSSEDGTTRDEQFF.

This clone showed up just once. The V gene is TRBV25-1, the J gene TRBJ1-2; 7 nucleotides agree with TRBD1. The CDR3 is made up of 14 amino acids. V lost 5 bases and J lost 8; bases outside the gene matches: 11. Looked up from germline, CDR1 is MGHDK and CDR2 is SYGVNS. DNA for the CDR3: TGTGCCAGCAGTCCCCTGGACAGGAGGGAGGGCTACACCTTC. This codes for CASSPLDRREGYTF.

V usage is TRBV6-5 and J usage is TRBJ2-3; D is undetermined. CDR1 is MNHEY and CDR2 is SVGAGI in the germline V gene. The CDR3 totals 13 residues. Trimming left V 0 bases short and J 5 bases short, with 6 bases between. CDR3 DNA sequence: TGTGCCAGCAGTTACTCGGTCGGAGATACGCAGTATTTT. Translating gives CASSYSVGDTQYF.

This rearrangement joins TRBV6-1 to TRBJ1-1; TRBD1 matches 10 bases. The CDR3 covers 15 residues. Trimming cost V 1 base and J 4 bases; bases outside gene matches: 3. Germline values: CDR1 MNHNS, CDR2 SASEGT. CDR3 sequence (DNA): TGTGCCAGCAGTGAAGAGACAGGGGGCATCACTGAAGCTTTCTTT. Amino acids: CASSEETGGITEAFF.

This clone was counted a single time. The V call is TRBV7-9, the J call TRBJ2-3; D is perhaps TRBD1 or TRBD2 (6 bases each). This CDR3 spans 15 amino acids. The germline V and J ends were trimmed by 5 bases and 1 base, with 13 bases remaining between them. The V gene's germline CDR1 is SEHNR and CDR2 FQNEAQ (reference sequence). The CDR3, as DNA: TGTGCCAGCAGCGGGGGGCTTCGTGGCACAGATACGCAGTATTTT. This sequence encodes CASSGGLRGTDTQYF.

V is TRBV4-3 and J is TRBJ2-1, with TRBD2 identical over 8 bases. This CDR3 contains 17 residues. The V gene's germline CDR1 is LGHNA and CDR2 YSLEER. The V gene end was trimmed by 0 bases and the J gene end by 1 base; junction bases not matched to a gene: 5. CDR3 sequence: CASSQDRPSGSYNEQFF. CDR3 coding DNA: TGCGCCAGCAGCCAAGATAGGCCTAGCGGGTCCTACAATGAGCAGTTCTTC.

V and J are TRBV28 and TRBJ1-1; 7 bases align to TRBD1. Germline loops: CDR1 MDHEN, CDR2 SYDVKM. The CDR3 spans 14 residues. Trimming cost V 3 bases and J 3 bases; bases outside gene matches: 4. The CDR3 region is CASSFRGRYTEAFF. CDR3 in DNA: TGTGCCAGCAGTTTTAGGGGGCGGTACACTGAAGCTTTCTTT.

This rearrangement joins TRBV7-8 to TRBJ2-5; 15 bases align to TRBD2. CDR3 length equals 18 residues. Losses at the gene ends were 3 bases for V and 2 bases for J; bases not matched to a gene: 7. Germline CDR1 is SGHVS and CDR2 is FQNEAQ. The chain's CDR3 is CASSFPGTSGRRQETQYF. The CDR3, as DNA: TGTGCCAGCAGCTTTCCCGGGACTAGCGGGAGGCGGCAAGAGACCCAGTACTTC.

This rearrangement joins TRBV11-3 to TRBJ2-7; D is possibly TRBD1 or TRBD2 (5 bases each). CDR1 is SGHNT and CDR2 is YENEEA in the germline V gene. The CDR3 consists of 16 residues. V lost 0 bases, J lost 4 bases, and 16 bases lay in between. CDR3 residues: CASSLDEGQGAYEQYF. CDR3 nucleotide sequence: TGTGCCAGCAGCTTAGATGAGGGGCAGGGAGCGTACGAGCAGTACTTC.

The chain combines TRBV7-2 with TRBJ2-3; 9 bases match TRBD2. CDR1 is SGHTA, CDR2 FQGNSA, per germline. V dropped 3 bases and J dropped 5; count of bases not matched to a gene: 6. This CDR3 spans 15 amino acids. This CDR3 is CASSLGLAVEDTQYF. DNA for the CDR3: TGTGCCAGCAGCTTGGGACTAGCAGTTGAAGATACGCAGTATTTT.

The genes are TRBV7-9 and TRBJ2-2; D is unclear. Germline CDR1 and CDR2: SEHNR and FQNEAQ (reference sequence). The CDR3 runs to 11 residues. Trimming pared 5 bases from V and 10 bases from J, leaving 8 bases between. The CDR3 region is CASSPTMELFF. The CDR3 nucleotides are TGTGCCAGCAGCCCCACGATGGAGCTGTTTTTT.

Comment on this clone: An end of the junction differs from the germline gene, which may be a read error. This CDR3 reads CASRGQGVKTDAFF. The CDR3 DNA follows: TGCGCCAGCAGGGGACAGGGAGTTAAGACTGATGCTTTCTTT. V gene TRBV4-1 combines with J gene TRBJ1-1; 9 nucleotides line up with TRBD1. The CDR3 is 14 residues long. Germline values: CDR1 MGHRA, CDR2 YSYEKL.

This chain links TRBV19 with TRBJ2-1, with D perhaps matching TRBD1 (6 bases). CDR3 size: 14 residues. Deletions cut 5 bases from V and 15 bases from J, with 23 bases between. The germline gives CDR1 LNHDA, CDR2 SQIVND (reference sequence). CDR3 sequence: CASSPLQGTPVPFF. The CDR3, as DNA: TGTGCCAGTAGTCCCCTACAGGGTACCCCAGTGCCGTTCTTC.

This clone is a singleton in its sample. This sequence joins TRBV11-3 and TRBJ2-5; D may be TRBD1 (8 bases). This CDR3 has 15 residues. Germline V gene data show CDR1 as SGHNT and CDR2 as YENEEA. Trimming pared 4 bases from V and 4 bases from J, leaving 16 bases between. The CDR3, as DNA: TGTGCCAGCAGCTGGGGCACAGGGGGGGGAGAGACCCAGTACTTC. Protein sequence: CASSWGTGGGETQYF.

The chain joins TRBV11-2 to TRBJ2-3; possibly TRBD1 or TRBD2 for D (6 bases each). CDR3 length: 15 residues. V was clipped by 5 bases and J by 1 base, with 13 bases between them. Germline loops: CDR1 SGHAT, CDR2 FQNNGV. CDR3 sequence: CASSPPEGGTDTQYF. The CDR3 DNA follows: TGTGCCAGCAGCCCCCCGGAGGGGGGCACAGATACGCAGTATTTT. Supplemented by reference TRBV11-2 and TRBJ2-3, the full variable domain reads EAGVAQSPRYKIIEKRQSVAFWCNPISGHATLYWYQQILGQGPKLLIQFQNNGVVDDSQLPKDRFSAERLKGVDSTLKIQPAKLEDSAVYLCASSPPEGGTDTQYFGPGTRLTVL.

The CDR3 loop reads CASSLSGQGAYEQYF. Written as DNA, the CDR3 is TGTGCCAGCAGTTTATCAGGCCAGGGGGCTTACGAGCAGTACTTC. The chain carries TRBV27 and TRBJ2-7, with 8 bases lining up with TRBD1. Germline V gives CDR1 MNHEY, CDR2 SMNVEV (reference sequence). Unmatched junction bases numbered 5, after V lost 0 bases and J lost 4 bases. The CDR3 is 15 amino acids.

The CDR3 is CASSRGGEQFF. The CDR3 DNA reads as TGTGCCAGCAGTAGGGGAGGCGAGCAGTTCTTC. V usage is TRBV7-6 and J usage is TRBJ2-1, with D tentatively TRBD2 (6 bases). Between the trimmed V and J ends, which lost 6 bases and 10 bases, there was a span of 10 bases. This CDR3 comprises 11 residues. Germline V gives CDR1 SGHVS, CDR2 FNYEAQ.